Listed below are T cell receptor beta chains from one sample, sequenced in a study of T cell responses to AZD1222 COVID-19 vaccine. Produced via immunoSEQ multiplex PCR; TCRdb's table is partial and in-frame only. The repertoire has about 120,000 clones, around nine tenths of them found once; the top ten carry 6.9%. The sample here was peripheral blood, taken on day 0 of AZD1222 vaccination. All receptors come from an adult in good health. Each CDR3 is given without its conserved first and last residue.

v_gene	j_gene	CDR3aa
TRBV11-2	TRBJ2-5	ASRPGRQETQY
TRBV7-9	TRBJ2-7	ASSLASGGSYEQY
TRBV5-4	TRBJ1-5	ASSLEPGLQPQH
TRBV19	TRBJ2-5	ASSGGLAGGPETQY
TRBV2	TRBJ2-7	ATRTSGGAWEQY
TRBV12-1	TRBJ1-2	ASSFALAGGSDYGYT
TRBV5-6	TRBJ1-6	ASSGGTNGSPLH
TRBV3-1/TRBV3-2	TRBJ2-3	ASSSIGRGTDTQY
TRBV9	TRBJ1-5	ASSVAGQVHQPQH
TRBV28	TRBJ1-1	ASSLTGGSTEAF
TRBV6-5	TRBJ1-2	ASSLGGGLYGYT
TRBV4-3	TRBJ1-5	ASSRDRGIQPQH
TRBV5-1	TRBJ2-5	ASSLSRGGASEETQY
TRBV4-1	TRBJ1-6	ASSQEGAGIGNSPLH
TRBV7-9	TRBJ2-7	ASSPRDRTYEQY
TRBV27	TRBJ1-6	ASSFGTSSSYNSPLH
TRBV18	TRBJ2-2	ASSPKGDTGELF
TRBV9	TRBJ2-3	ASSVVGQGAADTQY
TRBV4-1	TRBJ1-5	ASSQESGVRNQPQH
TRBV4-3	TRBJ1-6	ASSQDTGQYNSPLH
TRBV5-1	TRBJ2-7	ASSRPGTGVGEQY
TRBV28	TRBJ2-1	ASSPTRSSYNEQF
TRBV7-2	TRBJ2-1	ASSLGTVSYNEQF
TRBV12-3/TRBV12-4	TRBJ2-5	ASSYTGGETQY
TRBV27	TRBJ1-2	EPPGTADGYT
TRBV5-3	TRBJ1-5	ARSSAGGGNSNQPQH
TRBV28	TRBJ1-1	ASSQTGGTEAF
TRBV5-1	TRBJ2-2	ASRAPGQGDTGELF
TRBV2	TRBJ2-7	ASKGRGTYEQY
TRBV7-2	TRBJ2-1	ASSLVLTQSYNEQF
TRBV9	TRBJ2-3	ASSVLPGGITDTQY
TRBV18	TRBJ2-6	ASSPLTVFGANVLT
TRBV11-3	TRBJ1-5	ASSFYNQPQH
TRBV28	TRBJ1-2	ASSFTGSYGYT
TRBV6-4	TRBJ1-5	ASSEPVGQPQH
TRBV28	TRBJ1-2	ATYPPGPYGYT
TRBV4-3	TRBJ1-1	ASSLLRGGEAF
TRBV6-1	TRBJ2-1	ASSDGRGGEQF
TRBV11-2	TRBJ1-1	ASSFGDYRNTEAF
TRBV6-5	TRBJ2-7	ASSYSRLRGGEQY
TRBV2	TRBJ1-2	ASTEDRLYGYT
TRBV16	TRBJ2-1	ASSQSLAGGSEQF
TRBV24-1	TRBJ1-2	ATSDYRSTYGYT
TRBV5-1	TRBJ2-7	ASSLAGTAYEQY
TRBV7-3	TRBJ1-2	ASSPGHRGGGYT
TRBV6-5	TRBJ1-3	ASETGETGNTIY
TRBV6-5	TRBJ1-4	ASSYVQGSNEKLF
TRBV27	TRBJ1-6	ASSFQLGTPLH
TRBV27	TRBJ1-2	ASSPRGTGVIGYT
TRBV18	TRBJ1-3	ASSPGQQSSGNTIY
TRBV2	TRBJ2-2	ASTLGGTPNTGELF
TRBV3-1/TRBV3-2	TRBJ2-4	ASSPRDRENIQY
TRBV7-2	TRBJ2-5	ASSLWERETQY
TRBV7-6	TRBJ1-4	ASSGTGGPYEKLF
TRBV4-3	TRBJ2-7	ASSHVIEGTAYEQY
TRBV19	TRBJ2-3	ASSIDIDRGFTDTQY
TRBV3-1/TRBV3-2	TRBJ1-6	ASSGIRAPHNSPLH
TRBV2	TRBJ1-2	ASTDRWGFYGYT
TRBV2	TRBJ2-7	ASKRDPYEQY
TRBV19	TRBJ1-2	ASSIDRTERTNYGYT